This TCR beta chain derives from a study of identical twins. Overall study results and limits: Conclusions rested on cross-sectional statistics rather than following the same donors.

A single record per CDR3 protein comes from TCRdb applying MiXCR to the 5' RACE reads. The sample yields 500,000 or so distinct CDR3 sequences, more than 13% seen once. CDR1 is LGHNA and CDR2 is YNFKEQ in the germline V gene. CDR3 size: 15 residues. V dropped 0 bases and J dropped 6; count of bases not matched to a gene: 2. This clonotype occurred a few times. The target antigen is unknown. This same sample was also taken into another study, of yellow fever vaccine responses in identical twins.

J is TRBJ2-1 and V is TRBV4-2; TRBD1 matches 10 bases. The clonotype comes from a woman between 18 and 29 years old in good health. Sequenced: CD4+ T cells sorted from blood. CDR3 coding DNA: TGTGCCAGCAGCCAAGAGGGGACAGGGGTCAATGAGCAGTTCTTC. Encoded protein: CASSQEGTGVNEQFF.